A single sample is the source of the 19 T cell receptor beta chains below, sequenced in a study of blood T cell repertoires in COVID-19. Repertoires were generated with immunoSEQ multiplex PCR, while TCRdb's copy carries only in-frame clones and drops some. Among about 81,000 clones listed, almost 85% were seen once. The sequenced sample consisted of peripheral blood. These receptors all come from a human donor in a cohort sampled during active COVID-19.

The rearrangement uses TRBV6-6 and TRBJ2-7; weak D call: TRBD2 (5 bases). Germline V gene lookup returns CDR1 MNHNY and CDR2 SVGAGI (reference sequence). V was shortened by 5 bases and J by 0 bases, with 11 bases between the two germline ends. The CDR3 extends over 14 amino acids. The CDR3 reads CASSRLQNSYEQYF. CDR3 nucleotides: TGTGCCAGCAGTAGACTACAAAACTCCTACGAGCAGTACTTC.

The chain joins TRBV6-2 or TRBV6-3 to TRBJ2-7; 8 nucleotides align to TRBD1. Germline trimming cut 0 bases from V and 0 bases from J; bases unmatched to any gene: 4. Germline values: CDR1 MNHEY, CDR2 SVGEGT. The CDR3 runs to 16 residues. CDR3 nucleotide sequence: TGTGCCAGCAGTTACTCCGGACAGGGAAGCTCCTACGAGCAGTACTTC. It specifies CASSYSGQGSSYEQYF.

V and J are TRBV7-2 and TRBJ1-2, with TRBD1 matching over 7 bases. V shed 0 bases, J shed 1 base, and the junction held 11 bases outside the gene matches. Germline CDR1 is SGHTA and CDR2 is FQGNSA. The CDR3 runs 18 residues. This CDR3 is CASSLAELGQANNYGYTF. DNA for the CDR3: TGTGCCAGCAGCTTAGCCGAACTAGGACAGGCGAATAACTATGGCTACACCTTC. Drawing the rest from reference TRBV7-2 and TRBJ1-2, the complete variable domain is GAGVSQSPSNKVTEKGKDVELRCDPISGHTALYWYRQSLGQGLEFLIYFQGNSAPDKSGLPSDRFSAERTGGSVSTLTIQRTQQEDSAVYLCASSLAELGQANNYGYTFGSGTRLTVV.

In nucleotides, the CDR3 is TGTGCCAGTAGTAGCCTGACTAGCGGGCGGATCTACAATGAGCAGTTCTTC. This codes for CASSSLTSGRIYNEQFF. J is TRBJ2-1 and V is TRBV19; 10 bases are shared with TRBD2. This CDR3 has 17 residues. Trimming removed 4 bases from V and 3 bases from J; junction bases left unmatched: 9. Germline V CDR1 and CDR2: LNHDA, SQIVND (reference sequence).

This sequence joins TRBV19 and TRBJ1-6; a possible D gene is TRBD1 (5 bases). From germline, CDR1 is LNHDA and CDR2 SQIVND (reference sequence). The CDR3 is made up of 14 amino acids. The V gene lost 6 bases and the J gene lost 5 bases, with 11 bases spanning the gap. The CDR3 DNA sequence: TGTGCCAGTAGGAAGACAGAAGATAATTCACCCCTCCACTTT. Amino acid sequence: CASRKTEDNSPLHF.

The chain couples TRBV30 to TRBJ1-2; no clear D. This CDR3 has 13 amino acids. In germline, CDR1 is GTSNPN, CDR2 SVGIG (reference sequence). V was shortened by 0 bases and J by 4 bases, with 9 bases between the two germline ends. CDR3 sequence reads: CAWSVRGGYGYTF. The DNA for the CDR3 is TGTGCCTGGAGTGTACGGGGAGGCTATGGCTACACCTTC.

The rearrangement joins TRBV27 to TRBJ1-6, with D unresolved. This CDR3 has 14 amino acids. Germline V lookup: CDR1 MNHEY, CDR2 SMNVEV (reference sequence). V lost 10 bases and J 2 bases, leaving 12 bases between the germline ends. The CDR3 loop is CATKSDTYNSPLHF. In DNA, the CDR3 is TGTGCCACCAAGAGCGATACCTATAATTCACCCCTCCACTTT.

V is TRBV30 and J is TRBJ2-1; unclear D gene. Per the germline V gene, CDR1 is GTSNPN and CDR2 is SVGIG (reference sequence). The CDR3 contains 13 residues. Trimming removed 2 bases from V and 7 bases from J, with 12 bases in between. For the CDR3, the DNA is TGTGCCTGGAGTTTGGGCCCGCAAAATGAGCAGTTCTTC. It encodes CAWSLGPQNEQFF.

The V gene is TRBV7-2, the J gene TRBJ2-2; D is unresolved. There are 14 residues in the CDR3. Germline V gene data show CDR1 as SGHTA and CDR2 as FQGNSA. V lost 5 bases, J lost 3 bases, and 10 bases lay in between. The CDR3 reads CASSLRRYTGELFF. CDR3 coding DNA: TGTGCCAGCAGCCTGCGCCGGTACACCGGGGAGCTGTTTTTT.

This chain uses TRBV10-3 with TRBJ1-4; D is unresolved. The V and J ends lost 6 bases and 7 bases respectively, with 9 bases between them. CDR1 ENHRY and CDR2 SYGVKD come from the germline V gene. The CDR3 totals 12 residues. The CDR3 here is CAISAAGEKLFF. The CDR3 coding sequence is TGTGCCATCAGCGCGGCGGGTGAAAAACTGTTTTTT.

V gene TRBV24-1 combines with J gene TRBJ2-2; 8 bases match TRBD1. CDR1 is KGHDR, CDR2 SFDVKD, per germline. V lost 5 bases, J lost 3 bases, and 7 bases stayed unmatched. This CDR3 contains 16 residues. CDR3 residues: CATSATGTGYTGELFF. DNA of the CDR3: TGTGCCACCAGTGCCACCGGGACAGGCTACACCGGGGAGCTGTTTTTT.

The chain links TRBV7-2 to TRBJ1-2; D is undetermined. This CDR3 spans 16 amino acids. Germline lookup yields CDR1 SGHTA and CDR2 FQGNSA. Trimming removed 1 base from V and 4 bases from J, with 16 bases in between. The CDR3 nucleotides read TGTGCCAGCAGCTTAGGAGTAGCGGGTGAGGTCTATGGCTACACCTTC. Encoded protein: CASSLGVAGEVYGYTF.

In its sample, this clone was seen once. In DNA, the CDR3 is TGTGCCTGGAGTGTGTCAGGGGGCCCCTACGAGCAGTACTTC. As protein: CAWSVSGGPYEQYF. The chain employs TRBV30 and TRBJ2-7, with 8 positions matching TRBD1. The length of the CDR3 is 14 residues. J lost 2 bases, V lost 0 bases, and 3 bases had no gene match. Per the germline V gene, CDR1 is GTSNPN and CDR2 is SVGIG (reference sequence).

This chain links TRBV6-4 with TRBJ2-5; TRBD1 agrees at 9 bases. The J segment lost 5 bases and the V segment lost 4 bases, leaving 8 bases of the junction unmatched. The CDR3 runs 15 residues. Germline V gene lookup returns CDR1 MRHNA and CDR2 SNTAGT. CDR3 region: CASSANRGQAETQYF. The CDR3 coding sequence is TGTGCCAGCAGTGCGAACAGGGGGCAGGCGGAGACCCAGTACTTC.

The chain joins TRBV10-3 to TRBJ1-2; 7 bases fit TRBD1. CDR1 and CDR2 (germline): ENHRY, SYGVKD. The CDR3 sequence is 14 residues long. Germline trimming cut 5 bases from V and 4 bases from J; bases unmatched to any gene: 7. The CDR3 DNA sequence: TGTGCCATCAGTACCGACAGGGTGGGCTATGGCTACACCTTC. Translating it yields CAISTDRVGYGYTF.

A single count supports this clone. The chain uses TRBV27 and TRBJ2-3, with D possibly TRBD1 on 5 matching bases. V lost 2 bases to trimming and J lost 7 bases, with 7 bases between them. Germline V gene sequence: CDR1 MNHEY, CDR2 SMNVEV (reference sequence). The CDR3 runs to 12 residues. The CDR3 region is CASSLPGYTQYF. In DNA, the CDR3 is TGTGCCAGCAGTTTACCAGGGTATACGCAGTATTTT.

This chain links TRBV25-1 with TRBJ2-1; TRBD1 matches 11 bases. The germline V gene has CDR1 MGHDK and CDR2 SYGVNS. With V trimmed by 3 bases and J by 3 bases, 7 bases remained unmatched. CDR3 length: 17 amino acids. DNA of the CDR3: TGTGCCAGCAGTGACCGGACAGGGGGCGGTTACTACAATGAGCAGTTCTTC. It translates to CASSDRTGGGYYNEQFF.

The CDR3 DNA sequence: TGTGCCAGCAGCCCCGGGGGGGGACAAGAGACCCAGTACTTC. Protein: CASSPGGGQETQYF. V gene TRBV7-3 combines with J gene TRBJ2-5, with TRBD2 identical over 8 bases. Germline CDR1 is SGHTA and CDR2 is FQGTGA. V shed 5 bases and J 2 bases; nucleotides not matched to a gene: 4. The CDR3 runs 14 residues.

The chain combines TRBV6-5 with TRBJ2-7; TRBD1 aligns across 12 bases. The CDR3 totals 14 residues. In germline, CDR1 is MNHEY, CDR2 SVGAGI. With V trimmed by 4 bases and J by 6 bases, 4 bases remained unmatched. The CDR3 region is CASSFPGQGAEQYF. CDR3 bases: TGTGCCAGCAGTTTTCCGGGACAGGGGGCCGAGCAGTACTTC.